One T cell receptor (beta chain) is described in this entry. This sample is part of a study of blood T cell repertoires in COVID-19. Background on the study: Some COVID-19 samples were acute and others convalescent; all came from the United States, Italy and Spain. T cells, B-cell-depleted T cells, or PBMCs provided the cDNA or gDNA that served as material.

Sequencing used immunoSEQ multiplex PCR; TCRdb keeps in-frame clones, though not all of them. The sample contains over 200,000 clones, over 75% of which appear only once. V was shortened by 0 bases and J by 4 bases, with 4 bases between the two germline ends. The CDR3 consists of 12 residues. CDR1 and CDR2 from the germline V gene are SEHNR and FQNEAQ (reference sequence). Sequenced material: peripheral blood. J is TRBJ2-7 and V is TRBV7-9; no clear D gene. This TCR was sampled from a woman younger than 45 with acute or convalescent COVID-19. CDR3 nucleotides: TGTGCCAGCAGCTTAGCACAGTACGAGCAGTACTTC. Translating gives CASSLAQYEQYF.